This record covers a single T cell receptor (beta chain). The data were obtained in a study of cytomegalovirus exposure and HLA in healthy donors. With 60 Vbeta and 13 Jbeta primers, the PCR was carried out. The data were produced by immunoSEQ multiplex PCR, yet TCRdb's version contains in-frame clones alone and is incomplete. There are around 65,000 clones in the sample, with roughly 15% held by the top ten. V gave up 6 bases and J gave up 3 bases, with 15 bases separating them. The germline gives CDR1 LNHDA, CDR2 SQIVND (reference sequence). This CDR3 has 15 residues. The source is a boy under 18 in good health and CMV-seronegative. The chain has TRBV19 and TRBJ1-5; D is possibly TRBD1 (6 bases). Sequencing used PBMCs. CDR3 in DNA: TGTGCCAGTAGACCCCTGGGGGACAACAATCAGCCCCAGCATTTT. It encodes CASRPLGDNNQPQHF.